This TCR beta chain was observed in a study of T-cell reconstitution after alpha-beta-depleted transplantation in children. The germline V gene encodes CDR1 SQVTM and CDR2 ANQGSEA. The V end lost 4 bases, the J end lost 0 bases, and 4 bases lay between the germline ends. The CDR3 length is 13 residues. A TCRbeta library incorporating unique molecular identifiers was prepared. One entry per CDR3 protein results from TCRdb running MiXCR on the PCR reads. The sample yields some 500,000 distinct CDR3 sequences, around 16% seen once. This clonotype was recorded many times. The sequence was collected from a human donor who donated a stem cell graft to a child with acute lymphoblastic leukemia. This chain links TRBV29-1 with TRBJ2-6, with D hard to call. This specimen was PBMCs from the stem cell graft donor, taken from the stem cell graft. CDR3 amino acids: CSVAPSGANVLTF. The DNA of the CDR3 is TGCAGCGTTGCTCCCTCTGGGGCCAACGTCCTGACTTTC.